The next 16 T cell receptor beta chains were all read from a single sample in a study of blood T cell repertoires in COVID-19. Sequencing used immunoSEQ multiplex PCR; TCRdb keeps in-frame clones, though not all of them. The table records 150,000 to 200,000 clones, approximately 86% of them present only once. Sequencing input: peripheral blood. These receptors came from a young man with acute or convalescent COVID-19.

CDR3 region: CASSQAGIGYGYTF. CDR3 sequence (DNA): TGCGCCAGCAGCCAAGCAGGGATCGGCTATGGCTACACCTTC. The chain uses TRBV4-1 and TRBJ1-2; possibly TRBD1 for D (5 bases). Trimming cost V 1 base and J 4 bases, with 10 bases left between them. This CDR3 has 14 residues. CDR1 and CDR2 from the germline V gene are MGHRA and YSYEKL.

The CDR3 DNA is TGTGCCAGCAGCTTAGGGCTAGGGCTGGGAGACACCATATATTTT. It codes for CASSLGLGLGDTIYF. V gene TRBV7-2 combines with J gene TRBJ1-3; the D is unclear. The V gene lost 1 base and the J gene lost 8 bases, with 15 bases spanning the gap. The CDR3 runs to 15 residues. Germline V gene data show CDR1 as SGHTA and CDR2 as FQGNSA.

V gene TRBV10-3 combines with J gene TRBJ2-7, with TRBD1 identical over 10 bases. The V and J ends lost 8 bases and 4 bases, in that order; junction bases with no gene match: 11. The CDR3 is 15 residues long. CDR1 ENHRY and CDR2 SYGVKD come from the germline V gene. CDR3 in amino acids: CAISLKGQGIYEQYF. The CDR3 DNA reads TGTGCCATCTCCTTAAAGGGACAGGGGATTTACGAGCAGTACTTC.

This clone was seen only once. J is TRBJ1-1 and V is TRBV11-2, with D possibly matching TRBD1 (6 bases). V was pared by 5 bases and J by 2 bases, with 12 bases between. Per the germline V gene, CDR1 is SGHAT and CDR2 is FQNNGV. This CDR3 spans 14 amino acids. The CDR3 DNA reads TGTGCCAGCAGCGCGACAGGAGCTAACACTGAAGCTTTCTTT. It codes for CASSATGANTEAFF.

V usage is TRBV12-3 or TRBV12-4 and J usage is TRBJ1-2; 8 positions agree with TRBD1. The CDR3 loop spans 13 amino acids. V lost 3 bases to trimming and J lost 6 bases; unmatched junction nucleotides: 3. The CDR3 reads CASSLGQEHGYTF. The CDR3 DNA sequence: TGTGCCAGCAGTTTGGGACAGGAGCATGGCTACACCTTC.

This sequence joins TRBV7-2 and TRBJ2-4; maybe TRBD2 (5 bases). Trimming cost V 3 bases and J 7 bases, with 10 bases left between them. The germline V gene has CDR1 SGHTA and CDR2 FQGNSA. The CDR3 has 13 residues. DNA for the CDR3: TGTGCCAGCAGCTTTGTTGAGGGTAACATTCAGTACTTC. Its translation: CASSFVEGNIQYF.

The chain is built from TRBV19 and TRBJ1-2; D uncertain. The germline CDR1 and CDR2 sequences are LNHDA and SQIVND (reference sequence). V was cut by 5 bases and J by 8 bases, with 18 bases left in between. The CDR3 extends over 14 amino acids. CDR3 nucleotides: TGTGCCAGTAGTCGGCGGGAACAGTCCGCAGGCTACACCTTC. Protein product: CASSRREQSAGYTF.

This chain connects TRBV5-4 to TRBJ2-7, with 9 bases lining up with TRBD1. The length of the CDR3 is 16 residues. Germline lookup yields CDR1 SGHNT and CDR2 YYREEE (reference sequence). V shed 0 bases and J 6 bases; nucleotides not matched to a gene: 10. The CDR3 protein is CASSLGINRGLAEQYF. The CDR3 DNA reads TGTGCCAGCAGCTTGGGGATAAACAGGGGGCTGGCCGAGCAGTACTTC.

The genes are TRBV5-4 and TRBJ1-2; the D gene is possibly TRBD1 (6 bases). V was cut by 7 bases and J by 12 bases, with 22 bases left in between. Germline CDR1 SGHNT, CDR2 YYREEE (reference sequence). CDR3 length: 13 amino acids. CDR3 bases: TGTGCCAGCCGGGCGGGGGCAGGGGAATTCCACACCTTC. It translates to CASRAGAGEFHTF.

The V gene is TRBV28, the J gene TRBJ2-1; TRBD2 aligns across 9 bases. CDR1 MDHEN and CDR2 SYDVKM come from the germline V gene. This CDR3 has 16 amino acids. V shed 4 bases and J 4 bases; nucleotides not matched to a gene: 8. The CDR3 sequence: CASSSFSGGRYNEQFF. Here the CDR3 DNA reads TGTGCCAGCAGTTCCTTTAGCGGGGGACGGTACAATGAGCAGTTCTTC.

The gene calls are TRBV18 and TRBJ1-5; D not certain. Germline-derived CDR1 and CDR2 are KGHSH and LQKENI. This CDR3 contains 13 residues. Trimming took off 6 bases at V and 4 bases at J, with 10 bases between the two ends. Here the CDR3 reads CASSRQENQPQHF. In DNA form, the CDR3 reads TGTGCCAGCTCCCGTCAGGAAAATCAGCCCCAGCATTTT.

The chain carries TRBV19 and TRBJ1-6, with D uncertain. The CDR3 totals 13 residues. Trimming left V 0 bases short and J 8 bases short, with 5 bases between. Germline V CDR1 and CDR2: LNHDA, SQIVND (reference sequence). CDR3 sequence: CASSIDRDSPLHF. In DNA form, the CDR3 reads TGTGCCAGTAGTATAGATCGGGATTCACCCCTCCACTTT.

This chain joins TRBV6-2 or TRBV6-3 and TRBJ2-7, with 7 bases that match TRBD1. CDR3 size: 14 residues. CDR1 and CDR2 from the germline V gene are MNHEY and SVGEGT. Losses at the gene ends were 0 bases for V and 6 bases for J; bases not matched to a gene: 5. This CDR3 reads CASSYSAWDSEQYF. The CDR3 DNA reads TGTGCCAGCAGTTACTCCGCATGGGACAGCGAGCAGTACTTC.

The chain links TRBV11-2 to TRBJ1-1; a possible D gene is TRBD1 (5 bases). The germline V and J ends were trimmed by 5 bases and 0 bases, with 25 bases remaining between them. The germline gives CDR1 SGHAT, CDR2 FQNNGV. This CDR3 spans 19 amino acids. The CDR3 sequence is CASSLGGDLGGGVNTEAFF. The CDR3 DNA reads TGTGCCAGCAGCCTTGGGGGGGATCTTGGGGGAGGGGTGAACACTGAAGCTTTCTTT.

The rearrangement joins TRBV6-6 to TRBJ1-1; 7 nucleotides align to TRBD1. The germline V gene encodes CDR1 MNHNY and CDR2 SVGAGI (reference sequence). Germline trimming cut 0 bases from V and 1 base from J; bases unmatched to any gene: 2. The CDR3 sequence is 15 residues long. The CDR3 nucleotides read TGTGCCAGCAGTTACTCCCACAGGGGGAACACTGAAGCTTTCTTT. Translating it yields CASSYSHRGNTEAFF.

The rearrangement uses TRBV12-3 or TRBV12-4 and TRBJ2-7, with D possibly being TRBD1 (5 bases). CDR3 length equals 13 residues. V was clipped by 2 bases and J by 1 base, with 6 bases between them. CDR3 sequence reads: CASSLQGSYEQYV. Written as DNA, the CDR3 is TGTGCCAGCAGTTTACAGGGTTCCTACGAGCAGTACGTC.